These 14 T cell receptor beta chains were all obtained from the same sample, sequenced in a study of Ad26.COV2.S vaccination and SARS-CoV-2 variants. Assay used: immunoSEQ multiplex PCR; TCRdb lists only in-frame clones, some missing. The sample gives 300,000 to 450,000 clones, 70% to 90% of which show up once; around 3.3% is in the top ten. Treatment denoted: some 19 received Ad26.COV2.S at low or high dose, single or two shots; roughly 5 received placebo; per-sample allocation not given. Day 63 following the first vaccine or placebo injection was when the samples were taken. Source: peripheral blood, taken in a trial of Ad26.COV2.S vaccine versus placebo. These receptors all stem from a person between 18 and 65 years old who received the Ad26.COV2.S COVID-19 vaccine or a placebo.

This chain links TRBV24-1 with TRBJ2-1, with 7 bases identical to TRBD1. Trimming took 2 bases from V and 5 from J; bases not matched to a gene: 2. Germline-derived CDR1 and CDR2 are KGHDR and SFDVKD. The CDR3 length is 14 residues. The CDR3 reads CATSDSQGDNEQFF. DNA of the CDR3: TGTGCCACCAGTGATTCCCAGGGGGACAATGAGCAGTTCTTC.

This chain links TRBV13 with TRBJ1-1; weak D call: TRBD1 (5 bases). Trimming cost V 3 bases and J 6 bases, with 17 bases left between them. In germline, CDR1 is PRHDT, CDR2 FYEKMQ (reference sequence). CDR3 length: 15 amino acids. CDR3 protein: CASSFMRAGTSEAFF. The CDR3 DNA reads as TGTGCCAGCAGCTTTATGCGGGCTGGGACCTCTGAAGCTTTCTTT.

This chain joins TRBV10-3 and TRBJ1-1, with 9 bases identical to TRBD1. The CDR3 runs 15 residues. The germline CDR1 and CDR2 sequences are ENHRY and SYGVKD. V lost 2 bases and J lost 4; bases outside the gene matches: 5. This chain's CDR3 is CAISEPDRGITEAFF. The DNA of the CDR3 is TGTGCCATCAGTGAGCCGGACAGGGGTATCACTGAAGCTTTCTTT.

The chain links TRBV19 to TRBJ1-2, with 7 nucleotides matching TRBD1. CDR3 length equals 14 residues. With V trimmed by 6 bases and J by 4 bases, 8 bases remained unmatched. Germline loops: CDR1 LNHDA, CDR2 SQIVND (reference sequence). The CDR3 region has the DNA TGTGCCAGTAGGGCCTCCGGGACAGTCTATGGCTACACCTTC. Translation gives CASRASGTVYGYTF.

The chain combines TRBV2 with TRBJ2-3; no reliable D call. Germline CDR1 is SNHLY and CDR2 is FYNNEI. This CDR3 region has 13 residues. V lost 6 bases and J 5 bases, leaving 12 bases between the germline ends. Written as DNA, the CDR3 is TGTGCCAGCAGGGACGTCTTGAGAGATACGCAGTATTTT. Translation: CASRDVLRDTQYF.

This chain links TRBV3-1 (or the pseudogene TRBV3-2) with TRBJ2-5, with 12 bases fitting TRBD2. V was pared by 4 bases and J by 3 bases, with 9 bases of the junction left unmatched. Germline lookup yields CDR1 LGHDT and CDR2 YNNKEL (reference sequence). The CDR3 spans 17 residues. CDR3 sequence reads: CASSPGTSGSFKETQYF. The DNA of the CDR3 is TGTGCCAGCAGCCCAGGGACTAGCGGGTCCTTTAAAGAGACCCAGTACTTC.

The chain is built from TRBV6-6 and TRBJ2-1, with D tentatively TRBD2 (7 bases). The CDR3 contains 14 residues. V lost 8 bases and J lost 3, with 14 bases in between. Looked up from germline, CDR1 is MNHNY and CDR2 is SVGAGI (reference sequence). CDR3 sequence (DNA): TGTGCCAGCTCTGCGGGGGCCAACTACAATGAGCAGTTCTTC. Its translation is CASSAGANYNEQFF.

The DNA of the CDR3 is TGTGCCAGCAGCTTAGTAGCGGGGGGGCCCAGGGAGACCCAGTACTTC. As protein: CASSLVAGGPRETQYF. The rearrangement joins TRBV11-2 to TRBJ2-5; 11 bases are a match to TRBD2. Per the germline V gene, CDR1 is SGHAT and CDR2 is FQNNGV. CDR3 length equals 16 residues. V lost 1 base, J lost 5 bases, and 6 bases stayed unmatched.

This rearrangement joins TRBV10-2 to TRBJ1-1; D gene uncertain. Germline loops: CDR1 WSHSY, CDR2 SAAADI. V was shortened by 6 bases and J by 3 bases, with 17 bases between the two germline ends. This CDR3 region has 15 residues. The CDR3: CASSDFWRKHTEAFF. CDR3 coding DNA: TGCGCCAGCAGCGATTTTTGGAGGAAACACACTGAAGCTTTCTTT.

The gene calls are TRBV19 and TRBJ1-1, with D uncertain. The V gene lost 3 bases and the J gene lost 0 bases, with 8 bases spanning the gap. This CDR3 is 14 amino acids long. Germline V gene data show CDR1 as LNHDA and CDR2 as SQIVND (reference sequence). In DNA, the CDR3 is TGTGCCAGTAGTATCACTATTATGAACACTGAAGCTTTCTTT. Amino acid sequence: CASSITIMNTEAFF. Based on the CDR3 plus reference TRBV19 and TRBJ1-1, the full variable domain is DGGITQSPKYLFRKEGQNVTLSCEQNLNHDAMYWYRQDPGQGLRLIYYSQIVNDFQKGDIAEGYSVSREKKESFPLTVTSAQKNPTAFYLCASSITIMNTEAFFGQGTRLTVV.

The rearrangement uses TRBV10-3 and TRBJ1-5, with TRBD1 matching 7 bases. The CDR3 length is 16 residues. Trimming at V came to 6 bases and at J to 7 bases, leaving 15 bases not matched to a gene. CDR1 is ENHRY, CDR2 SYGVKD, per germline. The CDR3 region is CAISHGQAGGEQPQHF. The DNA of the CDR3 is TGTGCCATCAGCCACGGACAGGCTGGCGGGGAACAGCCCCAGCATTTT.

The chain links TRBV28 to TRBJ1-4; D call uncertain. The CDR3 extends over 13 amino acids. Germline V CDR1 and CDR2: MDHEN, SYDVKM. Trimming shortened V by 8 bases and J by 8 bases, and 15 bases separated the two germline ends. Here the CDR3 DNA reads TGTGCCAGCTCCACCATGTTAGGGGAAAAACTGTTTTTT. It is translated as CASSTMLGEKLFF.

This chain connects TRBV5-1 to TRBJ2-1; TRBD1 aligns across 9 bases. Germline V gene lookup returns CDR1 SGHRS and CDR2 YFSETQ. The CDR3 is made up of 15 amino acids. V shed 4 bases and J 1 base; nucleotides not matched to a gene: 3. DNA for the CDR3: TGCGCCAGCAGCCCGGACAGGGGATCCTACAATGAGCAGTTCTTC. Translated, it gives CASSPDRGSYNEQFF.

The chain joins TRBV7-9 to TRBJ2-5; 7 bases are a match to TRBD1. The CDR3 runs 15 residues. Germline V gene lookup returns CDR1 SEHNR and CDR2 FQNEAQ (reference sequence). The trim removed 2 bases at V and 5 bases at J, leaving 8 bases unmatched. CDR3 residues: CASSLSDREWETQYF. The DNA of the CDR3 is TGTGCCAGCAGCTTAAGCGACAGGGAGTGGGAGACCCAGTACTTC.